A few counts support the clone carrying this T cell receptor beta chain. Its cognate antigen is unknown. These data are taken from a study of beta chain features in type 1 diabetes. General study results and limits: Possible PCR preference for shorter templates applied equally to patients and controls.

Sorted CD4+ subsets: naive, central memory, regulatory, stem cell-like memory (CD45RO/CCR7/CD25/CD127/CD95/CD27 panel). The CDR3 runs 15 residues. With 6 bases removed from V and 2 bases from J, the gap between germline ends came to 16 bases. Germline loops: CDR1 MNHNY, CDR2 SVGAGI (reference sequence). Expressed TCRB transcripts were sequenced after all isolated RNA was converted to cDNA. Data came from immunoSEQ multiplex PCR; TCRdb stores just in-frame clones and leaves some out. The sample has 450,000 or so clones, roughly 11% seen once. This sequence was found in a woman between 18 and 30 years old in good health. Sequenced: naive CD4+ T cells from blood. The chain recombines TRBV6-6 with TRBJ2-5; possible D gene TRBD1, 6 bases. The CDR3 loop is CASRNAGTRQETQYF. The CDR3 DNA reads TGTGCCAGCAGAAACGCCGGGACACGGCAAGAGACCCAGTACTTC.